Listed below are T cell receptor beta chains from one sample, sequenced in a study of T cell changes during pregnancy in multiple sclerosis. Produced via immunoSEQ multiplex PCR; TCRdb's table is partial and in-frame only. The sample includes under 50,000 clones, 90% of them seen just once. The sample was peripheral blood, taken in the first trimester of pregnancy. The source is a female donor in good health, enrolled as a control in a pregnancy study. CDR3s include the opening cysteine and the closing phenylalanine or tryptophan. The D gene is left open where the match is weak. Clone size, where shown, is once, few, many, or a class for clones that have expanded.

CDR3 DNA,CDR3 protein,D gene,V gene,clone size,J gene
TGCGCCAGCAGCCAAGATCAGGGTAGCGGGATTTCCCAGTACTTC,CASSQDQGSGISQYF,TRBD2,TRBV4-1,.,TRBJ2-7
TGTGCCAGTAGTATGGGACAGGGGTTCTATGGCTACACCTTC,CASSMGQGFYGYTF,TRBD1,TRBV19,.,TRBJ1-2
TGTGCCAGCAGTTACGGTAATCAGGAAGCTTTCTTT,CASSYGNQEAFF,.,TRBV6-5,.,TRBJ1-1
TGTGCCAGCAGGCGGGTAGCGGGTTACACAGATACGCAGTATTTT,CASRRVAGYTDTQYF,TRBD2,TRBV2,.,TRBJ2-3
TGTGCCAGCAGCATAGGACTTGACAATGAGCAGTTCTTC,CASSIGLDNEQFF,.,TRBV7-8,.,TRBJ2-1
TGTGCCAGCTCACTCAAGAGAGTCAGCACAGATACGCAGTATTTT,CASSLKRVSTDTQYF,.,TRBV18,few,TRBJ2-3
TGCGCCAGCAGCCCCGGGACAGGGGAATACAATGAGCAGTTCTTC,CASSPGTGEYNEQFF,TRBD1,TRBV4-3,.,TRBJ2-1
TGTGCCTGGAGGTTCGGGGTAAACACTGAAGCTTTCTTT,CAWRFGVNTEAFF,.,TRBV30,.,TRBJ1-1
TGTGCCATCAGTGAGTCAGGGGTCAGGATAGTCTACGAGCAGTACTTC,CAISESGVRIVYEQYF,.,TRBV10-3,.,TRBJ2-7
TGTGCCAGCACCCCGGGGGGGGCAGTATATCAGCCCCAGCATTTT,CASTPGGAVYQPQHF,.,TRBV28,.,TRBJ1-5
TGTGCCAGTTCACCCAGTATTAACTCCTATAATTCACCCCTCCACTTT,CASSPSINSYNSPLHF,.,TRBV19,.,TRBJ1-6
TGTGCCAGCAGTGGAGGCACAGATACGCAGTATTTT,CASSGGTDTQYF,.,TRBV9,.,TRBJ2-3
TGTGCCAGCAGCTTAGGAGCGGAACCTAGCACAGATACGCAGTATTTT,CASSLGAEPSTDTQYF,.,TRBV7-2,.,TRBJ2-3
TGTGCCAGCAGCGGTGGGACAGGAGATCAGCCCCAGCATTTT,CASSGGTGDQPQHF,TRBD1,TRBV7-9,.,TRBJ1-5
TGTGCCAGTAGTATAGGAGGACAGGGAGGAACCTACGAGCAGTACTTC,CASSIGGQGGTYEQYF,TRBD1,TRBV19,.,TRBJ2-7
TGTGCCAGCTCAGCCCTAGACCAAGAGACCCAGTACTTC,CASSALDQETQYF,.,TRBV9,.,TRBJ2-5